Following are 19 T cell receptor beta chains from one sample sequenced in a study of control samples from healthy donors and cancer patients. Assay: immunoSEQ multiplex PCR; the TCRdb copy retains only in-frame clones and omits some. This sample has approximately 100,000 clones; almost 90% occur once, and the top ten carry approximately 14%. Sample: blood. The source of these receptors is a man aged 30 to 45 in good health.

The chain carries TRBV6-5 and TRBJ1-2; D gene ambiguous. The CDR3 is made up of 15 amino acids. The V end was cut by 4 bases, the J end by 5 bases, with 17 bases between. CDR1 and CDR2 from the germline V gene are MNHEY and SVGAGI. For the CDR3, the DNA is TGTGCCAGCAGTTCCAAGGTCCCCCCGGGGTATGGCTACACCTTC. Its translation: CASSSKVPPGYGYTF.

The rearrangement joins TRBV15 to TRBJ2-7, with D unresolved. Germline V gene data show CDR1 as LNHNV and CDR2 as YYDKDF (reference sequence). The CDR3 has 16 amino acids. Between the trimmed V and J ends, which lost 0 bases and 4 bases, there was a span of 16 bases. CDR3 nucleotides: TGTGCCACCAGCAGAGATACTTCATCAGTGACTTACGAGCAGTACTTC. This codes for CATSRDTSSVTYEQYF.

The CDR3: CASSFPMQDSYEQYF. In DNA, the CDR3 is TGTGCCAGCAGTTTCCCCATGCAGGACTCCTACGAGCAGTACTTC. The chain links TRBV28 to TRBJ2-7; unclear D gene. The CDR3 length is 15 residues. Trimming removed 3 bases at V and 0 bases at J, with 12 bases between. The germline V gene encodes CDR1 MDHEN and CDR2 SYDVKM.

This clone has just a few counts. Compared with germline, one end of the junction differs, possibly owing to a read error. Different DNA sequences within this sample yield the same CDR3. The chain uses TRBV27 and TRBJ2-7; 9 bases are a match to TRBD2. The CDR3 runs to 18 residues. Germline V gives CDR1 MNHEY, CDR2 SMNVEV (reference sequence). The CDR3 sequence: CASILLSAGGGGSYEQYF. DNA of the CDR3: TGTGCCAGCATTTTACTATCAGCGGGCGGGGGGGGGAGCTACGAGCAGTACTTC.

The gene calls are TRBV2 and TRBJ2-2; D possibly uses TRBD1 or TRBD2 (6 bases each). The germline gives CDR1 SNHLY, CDR2 FYNNEI. The length of the CDR3 is 13 residues. V lost 7 bases and J lost 7, with 13 bases in between. The DNA of the CDR3 is TGTGCCAGCAATTCCGGGGGCGGCGGGGAGCTGTTTTTT. The encoded protein is CASNSGGGGELFF.

V usage is TRBV27 and J usage is TRBJ2-1; 7 bases match TRBD2. The CDR3 runs to 15 residues. CDR1 is MNHEY, CDR2 SMNVEV, per germline (reference sequence). V lost 2 bases to trimming and J lost 4 bases; unmatched junction nucleotides: 5. The CDR3 spells CASSLNGGGYNEQFF. As DNA, the CDR3 is TGTGCCAGCAGTTTAAATGGGGGGGGTTACAATGAGCAGTTCTTC.

This chain links TRBV9 with TRBJ2-5; D not resolved. Trimming pared 4 bases from V and 0 bases from J, leaving 7 bases between. Germline values: CDR1 SGDLS, CDR2 YYNGEE. CDR3 length: 13 amino acids. The CDR3 reads CASSPPNQETQYF. The CDR3 coding sequence is TGTGCCAGCAGCCCACCAAACCAAGAGACCCAGTACTTC. Full variable domain (remainder filled in from reference TRBV9 and TRBJ2-5): DSGVTQTPKHLITATGQRVTLRCSPRSGDLSVYWYQQSLDQGLQFLIQYYNGEERAKGNILERFSAQQFPDLHSELNLSSLELGDSALYFCASSPPNQETQYFGPGTRLLVL.

The chain uses TRBV3-1 (or the pseudogene TRBV3-2) and TRBJ2-1; D perhaps matches TRBD1 (6 bases). The CDR3 extends over 15 amino acids. Trimming removed 0 bases at V and 12 bases at J, with 18 bases between. Germline V gene lookup returns CDR1 LGHDT and CDR2 YNNKEL (reference sequence). For the CDR3, the DNA is TGTGCCAGCAGCCAAGATTGGGGGCAAATCAGAGGGCAGTTCTTC. The encoded protein is CASSQDWGQIRGQFF.

V and J are TRBV18 and TRBJ1-3; 7 nucleotides align to TRBD1. Germline-derived CDR1 and CDR2 are KGHSH and LQKENI. This CDR3 comprises 17 residues. The junction had 7 bases not matched to a gene; V was cut back by 2 bases and J by 0 bases. CDR3 sequence: CASSPLPTGASGNTIYF. The CDR3 DNA follows: TGTGCCAGCTCACCATTGCCCACAGGGGCCTCTGGAAACACCATATATTTT.

This rearrangement joins TRBV11-3 to TRBJ1-2; 9 nucleotides align to TRBD1. The germline V gene has CDR1 SGHNT and CDR2 YENEEA. The CDR3 has 15 residues. Losses at the gene ends were 5 bases for V and 5 bases for J; bases not matched to a gene: 9. The CDR3 DNA sequence: TGTGCCAGCAGCCCTGGGACAGGGACTTCATATGGCTACACCTTC. Translating gives CASSPGTGTSYGYTF.

The rearrangement links TRBV24-1 to TRBJ1-1, with D possibly TRBD1 on 5 matching bases. CDR3 length: 13 amino acids. Trimming took 9 bases from V and 4 from J, leaving 14 bases between them. In germline, CDR1 is KGHDR, CDR2 SFDVKD. The CDR3 loop reads CATSLGTSTEAFF. CDR3 in DNA: TGTGCCACCTCATTAGGGACGAGCACTGAAGCTTTCTTT.

This clone was detected only a few times. This chain connects TRBV11-1 to TRBJ2-1; TRBD1 might be the D (5 bases). CDR1 and CDR2 (germline): SGHAT, FQDESV (reference sequence). V was shortened by 1 base and J by 15 bases, with 16 bases between the two germline ends. The CDR3 sequence is 13 residues long. CDR3 sequence: CASSLGAAGKVFF. Written as DNA, the CDR3 is TGTGCCAGCAGCTTAGGTGCGGCAGGGAAGGTGTTCTTC.

The chain links TRBV4-1 to TRBJ1-2; TRBD1 matches at 9 bases. This CDR3 is 17 amino acids long. Trimming at V came to 2 bases and at J to 3 bases, leaving 10 bases not matched to a gene. In germline, CDR1 is MGHRA, CDR2 YSYEKL. The chain's CDR3 is CASSQHLGQGKDYGYTF. The CDR3 DNA reads TGCGCCAGCAGCCAACACTTGGGACAGGGAAAGGACTATGGCTACACCTTC.

V usage is TRBV18 and J usage is TRBJ2-3; 11 nucleotides agree with TRBD2. J was trimmed by 2 bases and V by 2 bases; bases with no gene match: 3. Germline V gene lookup returns CDR1 KGHSH and CDR2 LQKENI. This CDR3 comprises 16 residues. CDR3 loop: CASSPRLAGNTDTQYF. The CDR3 region has the DNA TGTGCCAGCTCACCAAGACTAGCGGGGAACACAGATACGCAGTATTTT.

This rearrangement joins TRBV15 to TRBJ2-1, with 9 bases aligning to TRBD2. V lost 5 bases, J lost 11 bases, and 10 bases stayed unmatched. The V gene's germline CDR1 is LNHNV and CDR2 YYDKDF (reference sequence). The CDR3 spans 14 residues. The CDR3, as DNA: TGTGCCACCAGCCCCACACGCGCGGGAGGGAAGCAGTTCTTC. Residues: CATSPTRAGGKQFF.

In regard to this clone: Compared with germline, one end of the junction differs, possibly owing to a read error. The chain links TRBV7-9 to TRBJ2-2, with D unclear. Germline V CDR1 and CDR2: SEHNR, FQNEAQ (reference sequence). This CDR3 contains 12 residues. The CDR3 here is CASTLRFGELFF. CDR3 in DNA: TGTGCCAGCACCTTACGGTTCGGGGAGCTGTTTTTT. The full variable domain, with the rest looked up from reference TRBV7-9 and TRBJ2-2, is DTGVSQNPRHKITKRGQNVTFRCDPISEHNRLYWYRQTLGQGPEFLTYFQNEAQLEKSRLLSDRFSAERPKGSFSTLEIQRTEQGDSAMYLCASTLRFGELFFGEGSRLTVL.

J is TRBJ2-1 and V is TRBV6-4, with no clear D. There are 15 residues in the CDR3. The germline CDR1 and CDR2 sequences are MRHNA and SNTAGT. V was pared by 5 bases and J by 3 bases, with 14 bases between. CDR3 DNA: TGTGCCAGCAGTCCTACATCCCCGAGCTACAATGAGCAGTTCTTC. Translated, it gives CASSPTSPSYNEQFF.

This sequence joins TRBV29-1 and TRBJ2-1, with D possibly being TRBD1 (6 bases). V was cut by 3 bases and J by 4 bases, with 10 bases left in between. The CDR3 sequence is 13 residues long. Germline values: CDR1 SQVTM, CDR2 ANQGSEA. The CDR3 is CSVETGQYNEQFF. The DNA of the CDR3 is TGCAGCGTTGAGACTGGACAGTACAATGAGCAGTTCTTC.

V gene TRBV27 combines with J gene TRBJ2-1; D is unresolved. Germline assignment: CDR1 MNHEY and CDR2 SMNVEV (reference sequence). The germline V and J ends were trimmed by 5 bases and 5 bases, with 10 bases remaining between them. The CDR3 covers 13 residues. DNA of the CDR3: TGTGCCAGCAGTGATGTGGCTCACAATGAGCAGTTCTTC. This translates into CASSDVAHNEQFF.